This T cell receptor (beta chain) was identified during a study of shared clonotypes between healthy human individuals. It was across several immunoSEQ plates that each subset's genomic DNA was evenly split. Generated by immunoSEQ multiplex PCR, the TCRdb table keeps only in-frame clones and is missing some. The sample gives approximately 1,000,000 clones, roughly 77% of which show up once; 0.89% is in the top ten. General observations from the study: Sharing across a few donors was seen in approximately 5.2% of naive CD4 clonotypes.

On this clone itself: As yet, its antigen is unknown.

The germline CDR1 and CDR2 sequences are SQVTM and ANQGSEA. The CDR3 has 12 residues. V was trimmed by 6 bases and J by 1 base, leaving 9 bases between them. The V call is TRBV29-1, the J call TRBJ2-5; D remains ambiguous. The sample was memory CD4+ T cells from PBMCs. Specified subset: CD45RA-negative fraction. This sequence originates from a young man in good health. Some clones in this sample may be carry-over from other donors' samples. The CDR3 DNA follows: TGCAGCGTCGACTGGGGCCAAGAGACCCAGTACTTC. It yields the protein CSVDWGQETQYF.